Listed here is a single T cell receptor beta chain. The data were produced by immunoSEQ multiplex PCR, yet TCRdb's version contains in-frame clones alone and is incomplete. Among 150,000 to 200,000 clones, roughly nine tenths were seen once, and the ten largest hold just under 25%. This specimen comes from a study of blood T cell repertoires in COVID-19. In the study overall: Two negative PCRs, clearance, or symptom resolution characterized the recovered Cohort 3 donors.

CDR1 and CDR2 from the germline V gene are SEHNR and FQNEAQ (reference sequence). V trimming: 5 bases; J trimming: 4 bases; junction bases outside the gene matches: 20. The CDR3 contains 19 residues. This clonotype was obtained from a woman aged 40 to 50 in a cohort exposed to, infected with or recovered from COVID-19 (not recorded which). The sequencing sample was made of PBMCs or T cells enriched from blood (not recorded which). This chain joins TRBV7-9 and TRBJ1-2; 9 bases fit TRBD1. CDR3: CASSPTPPRAQGALYGYTF. The CDR3 DNA sequence: TGTGCCAGCAGCCCTACTCCTCCCCGGGCACAGGGGGCCCTCTATGGCTACACCTTC.